This T cell receptor beta chain was identified in a study of PD-1 blockade in classical Hodgkin lymphoma. Study-level points and caveats: Whereas CD4+ TCR diversity had risen significantly by C4D1, CD8+ TCR diversity had not. Diversity similar to that of newly diagnosed patients was seen at baseline in complete responders.

Of note for this clone: Its antigen is unidentified.

Trimming pared 4 bases from V and 5 bases from J, leaving 25 bases between. Germline CDR1 SGHRS, CDR2 YFSETQ. The CDR3 sequence is 18 residues long. Data came from immunoSEQ multiplex PCR; TCRdb stores just in-frame clones and leaves some out. The sample records approximately 26,000 clones, roughly 70% being singletons. After autologous stem cell transplantation all patients relapsed, and prior brentuximab vedotin exposure differed between cohorts. Sequencing was performed on peripheral blood mononuclear cells (PBMCs), taken before the second cycle of nivolumab. The receptor comes from a human donor with classical Hodgkin lymphoma. The chain joins TRBV5-1 to TRBJ2-1; the D gene is possibly TRBD1 (5 bases). The CDR3 DNA is TGCGCCAGCAGCACGACAGCGAGACTTACCGCCCAAAACAATGAGCAGTTCTTC. It encodes CASSTTARLTAQNNEQFF.